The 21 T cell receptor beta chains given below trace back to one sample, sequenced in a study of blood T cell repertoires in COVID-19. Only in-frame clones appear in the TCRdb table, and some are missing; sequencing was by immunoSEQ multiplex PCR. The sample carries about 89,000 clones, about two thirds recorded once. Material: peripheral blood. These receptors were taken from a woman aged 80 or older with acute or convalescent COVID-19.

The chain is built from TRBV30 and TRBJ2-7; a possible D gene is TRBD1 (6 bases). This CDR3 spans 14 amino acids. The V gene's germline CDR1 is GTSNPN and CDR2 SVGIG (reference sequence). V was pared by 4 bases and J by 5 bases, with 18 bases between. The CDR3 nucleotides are TGTGCCTGGAATAGGGCTATGGACAGCGACGAGCAGTACTTC. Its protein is CAWNRAMDSDEQYF. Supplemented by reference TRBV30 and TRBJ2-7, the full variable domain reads SQTIHQWPATLVQPVGSPLSLECTVEGTSNPNLYWYRQAAGRGLQLLFYSVGIGQISSEVPQNLSASRPQDRQFILSSKKLLLSDSGFYLCAWNRAMDSDEQYFGPGTRLTVT.

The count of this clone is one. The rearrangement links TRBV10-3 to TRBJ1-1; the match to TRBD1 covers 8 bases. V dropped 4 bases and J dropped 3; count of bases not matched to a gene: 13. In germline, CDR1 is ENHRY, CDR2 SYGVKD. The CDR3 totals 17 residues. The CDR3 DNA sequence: TGTGCCATCAGTGCGATTTACACAGGGGGGCCCTACACTGAAGCTTTCTTT. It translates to CAISAIYTGGPYTEAFF.

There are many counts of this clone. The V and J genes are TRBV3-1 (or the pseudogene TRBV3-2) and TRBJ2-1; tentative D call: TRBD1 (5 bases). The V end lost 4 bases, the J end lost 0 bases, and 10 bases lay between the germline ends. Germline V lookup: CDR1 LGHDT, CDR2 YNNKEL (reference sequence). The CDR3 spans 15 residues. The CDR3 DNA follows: TGTGCCAGCAGCCCCACGACAGTCTCCTACAATGAGCAGTTCTTC. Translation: CASSPTTVSYNEQFF.

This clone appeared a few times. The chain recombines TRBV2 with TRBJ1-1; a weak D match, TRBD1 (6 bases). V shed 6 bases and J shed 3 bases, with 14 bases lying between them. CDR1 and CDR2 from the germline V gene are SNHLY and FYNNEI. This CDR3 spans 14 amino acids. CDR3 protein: CASSHRAEDTEAFF. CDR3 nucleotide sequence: TGTGCCAGCAGCCACAGGGCTGAGGACACTGAAGCTTTCTTT.

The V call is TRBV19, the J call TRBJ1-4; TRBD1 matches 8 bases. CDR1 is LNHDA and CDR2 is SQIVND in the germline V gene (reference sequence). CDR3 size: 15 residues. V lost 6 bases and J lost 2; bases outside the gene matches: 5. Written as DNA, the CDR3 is TGTGCCAGTAGCCCATGGGACAGGACTAATGAAAAACTGTTTTTT. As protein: CASSPWDRTNEKLFF.

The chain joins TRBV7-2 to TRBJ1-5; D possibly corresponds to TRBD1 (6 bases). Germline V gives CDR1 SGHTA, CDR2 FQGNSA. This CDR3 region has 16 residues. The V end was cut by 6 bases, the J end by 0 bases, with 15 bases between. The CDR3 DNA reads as TGTGCCAGCAGTTCAGGGGCGTTCTATAGCAATCAGCCCCAGCATTTT. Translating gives CASSSGAFYSNQPQHF.

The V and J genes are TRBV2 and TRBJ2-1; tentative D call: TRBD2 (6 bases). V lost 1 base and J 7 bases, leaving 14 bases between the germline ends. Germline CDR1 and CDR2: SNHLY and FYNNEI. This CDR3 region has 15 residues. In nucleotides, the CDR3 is TGTGCCAGCAGTGAAGTTGCGGGACTTCCGAATGAGCAGTTCTTC. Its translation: CASSEVAGLPNEQFF.

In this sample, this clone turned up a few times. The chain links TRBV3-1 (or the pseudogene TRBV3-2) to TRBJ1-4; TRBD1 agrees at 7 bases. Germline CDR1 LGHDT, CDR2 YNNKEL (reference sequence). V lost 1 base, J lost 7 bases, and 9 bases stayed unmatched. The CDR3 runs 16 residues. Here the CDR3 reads CASSQAGGGDFEKLFF. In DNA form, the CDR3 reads TGTGCCAGCAGCCAAGCTGGAGGGGGCGATTTTGAAAAACTGTTTTTT.

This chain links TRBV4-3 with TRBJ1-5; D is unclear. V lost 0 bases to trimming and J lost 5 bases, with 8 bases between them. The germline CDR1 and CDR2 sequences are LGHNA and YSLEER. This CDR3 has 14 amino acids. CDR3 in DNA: TGCGCCAGCAGCCAAGATGGGCGAGATCAGCCCCAGCATTTT. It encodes CASSQDGRDQPQHF.

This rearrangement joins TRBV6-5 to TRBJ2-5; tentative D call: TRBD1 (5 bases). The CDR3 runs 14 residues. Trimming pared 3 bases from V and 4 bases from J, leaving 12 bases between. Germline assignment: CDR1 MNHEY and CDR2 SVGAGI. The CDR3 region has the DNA TGTGCCAGCAGTTATTTCGACAGCCGAGAGACCCAGTACTTC. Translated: CASSYFDSRETQYF.

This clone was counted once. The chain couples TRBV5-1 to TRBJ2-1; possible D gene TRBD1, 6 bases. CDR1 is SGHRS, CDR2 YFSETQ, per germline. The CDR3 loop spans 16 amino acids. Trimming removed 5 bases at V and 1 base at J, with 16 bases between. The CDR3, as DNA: TGCGCCAGCAGTTGGAGTTCGACAGGTTCCTACAATGAGCAGTTCTTC. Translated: CASSWSSTGSYNEQFF.

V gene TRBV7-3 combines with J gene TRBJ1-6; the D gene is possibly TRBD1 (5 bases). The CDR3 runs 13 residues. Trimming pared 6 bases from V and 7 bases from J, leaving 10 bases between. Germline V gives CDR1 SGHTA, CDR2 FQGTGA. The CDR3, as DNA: TGTGCCAGCAGTAGGGGTTTCAATTCACCCCTCCACTTT. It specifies CASSRGFNSPLHF.

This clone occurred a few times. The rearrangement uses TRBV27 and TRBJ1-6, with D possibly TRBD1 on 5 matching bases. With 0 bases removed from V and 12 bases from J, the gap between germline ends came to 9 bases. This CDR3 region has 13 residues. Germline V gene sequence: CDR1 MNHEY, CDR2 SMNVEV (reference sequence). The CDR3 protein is CASSLSQGLPLHF. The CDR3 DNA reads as TGTGCCAGCAGTTTATCGCAGGGTTTACCCCTCCACTTT.

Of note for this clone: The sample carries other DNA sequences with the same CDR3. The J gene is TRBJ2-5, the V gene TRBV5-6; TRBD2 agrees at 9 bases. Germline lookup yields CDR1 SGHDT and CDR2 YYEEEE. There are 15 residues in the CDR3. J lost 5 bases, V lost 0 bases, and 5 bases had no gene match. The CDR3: CASSLVAGGRETQYF. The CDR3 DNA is TGTGCCAGCAGCTTGGTCGCGGGGGGGCGGGAGACCCAGTACTTC.

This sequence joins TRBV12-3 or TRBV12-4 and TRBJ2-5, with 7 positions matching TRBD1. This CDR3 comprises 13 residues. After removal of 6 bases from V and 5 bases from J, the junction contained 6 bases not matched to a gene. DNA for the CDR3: TGTGCCAGCAGGGAGACAGGGCCGGAGACCCAGTACTTC. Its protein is CASRETGPETQYF.

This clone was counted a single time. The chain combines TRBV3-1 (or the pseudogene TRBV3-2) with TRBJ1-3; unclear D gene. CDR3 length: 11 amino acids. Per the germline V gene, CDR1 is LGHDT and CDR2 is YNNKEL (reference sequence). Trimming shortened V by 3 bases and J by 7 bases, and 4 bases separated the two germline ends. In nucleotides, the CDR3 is TGTGCCAGCAGCCACCTGAACACCATATATTTT. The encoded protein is CASSHLNTIYF.

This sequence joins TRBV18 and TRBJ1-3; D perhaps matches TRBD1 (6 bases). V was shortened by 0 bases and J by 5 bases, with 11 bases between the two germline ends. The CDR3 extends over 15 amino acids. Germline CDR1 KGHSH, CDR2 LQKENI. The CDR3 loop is CASSPPTQGRNTIYF. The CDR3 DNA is TGTGCCAGCTCACCACCGACACAGGGCCGAAACACCATATATTTT.

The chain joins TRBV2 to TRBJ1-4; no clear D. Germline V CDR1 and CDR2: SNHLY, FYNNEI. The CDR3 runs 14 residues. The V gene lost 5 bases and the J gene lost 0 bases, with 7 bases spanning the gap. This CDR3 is CASSLLATNEKLFF. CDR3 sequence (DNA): TGTGCCAGCAGTCTACTAGCAACTAATGAAAAACTGTTTTTT.

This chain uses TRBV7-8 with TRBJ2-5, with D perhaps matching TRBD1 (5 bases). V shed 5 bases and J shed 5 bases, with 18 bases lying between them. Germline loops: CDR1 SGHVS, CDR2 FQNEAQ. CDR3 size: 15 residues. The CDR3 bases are TGTGCCAGCAGCCCGTCAGGGTCTTTTCGGGAGACCCAGTACTTC. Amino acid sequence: CASSPSGSFRETQYF.

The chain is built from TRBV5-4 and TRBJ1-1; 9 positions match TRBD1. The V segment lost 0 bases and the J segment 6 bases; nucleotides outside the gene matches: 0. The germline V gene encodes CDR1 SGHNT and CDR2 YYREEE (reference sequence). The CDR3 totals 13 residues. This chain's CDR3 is CASSLGQGAEAFF. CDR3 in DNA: TGTGCCAGCAGCTTGGGACAGGGGGCTGAAGCTTTCTTT.

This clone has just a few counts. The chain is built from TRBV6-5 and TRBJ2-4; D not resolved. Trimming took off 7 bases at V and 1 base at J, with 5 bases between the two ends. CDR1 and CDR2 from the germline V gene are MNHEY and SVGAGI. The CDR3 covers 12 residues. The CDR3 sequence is CASTLAKNIQYF. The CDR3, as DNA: TGTGCCAGCACGTTGGCCAAAAACATTCAGTACTTC.